Following are 21 T cell receptor beta chains from one sample sequenced in a study of regulatory T cells in long-lasting Graves disease. The time point is: newly diagnosed GD, antithyroid drugs for less than 3 months. RNA from PBMCs was the source of the TCR library. Arm-PCR with iRepertoire HTBI primers amplified the CDR3 regions for these TCR beta libraries. TCRdb reprocessed the multiplex PCR reads via MiXCR and lists one record per CDR3 protein. The table records about 610,000 distinct CDR3 sequences, approximately 16% of them present only once. The same sample was also used in a study of T cells in Graves' hyperthyroidism and ophthalmopathy.

Sequences were derived from peripheral blood mononuclear cells (PBMCs), sampled at new diagnosis, from a patient treated with antithyroid drugs. The receptors originated from a young man with Graves disease.

CDR3 region: CSALRTGRTYEQYF. The CDR3 nucleotides read TGCAGCGCCCTACGGACAGGGCGGACCTACGAGCAGTACTTC. The rearrangement joins TRBV29-1 to TRBJ2-7, with TRBD1 identical over 8 bases. This CDR3 has 14 residues. The J segment lost 2 bases and the V segment lost 7 bases, leaving 10 bases of the junction unmatched. The V gene's germline CDR1 is SQVTM and CDR2 ANQGSEA.

This clonotype was observed many times. The V call is TRBV7-9, the J call TRBJ2-7, with a tentative D call TRBD1 (6 bases). The V gene's germline CDR1 is SEHNR and CDR2 FQNEAQ (reference sequence). The CDR3 runs to 12 residues. V lost 1 base, J lost 7 bases, and 8 bases lay in between. CDR3 protein: CASSLEGGEQYF. DNA for the CDR3: TGTGCCAGCAGCTTAGAAGGGGGAGAGCAGTACTTC.

V is TRBV6-1 and J is TRBJ1-4; D gene ambiguous. CDR3 size: 13 residues. The V end lost 7 bases, the J end lost 6 bases, and 12 bases lay between the germline ends. Germline V gene data show CDR1 as MNHNS and CDR2 as SASEGT. CDR3 residues: CASTRVKDEKLFF. CDR3 bases: TGTGCCAGCACTCGGGTAAAAGATGAAAAACTGTTTTTT.

DNA of the CDR3: TGTGCCAGCGGGAGCGGTGAGCAGTTCTTC. Amino acid sequence: CASGSGEQFF. The J gene is TRBJ2-1, the V gene TRBV2; a possible D gene is TRBD2 (5 bases). Germline V gene sequence: CDR1 SNHLY, CDR2 FYNNEI. V was pared by 8 bases and J by 9 bases, with 8 bases between. The CDR3 consists of 10 residues.

This clonotype was observed a few times. The chain carries TRBV27 and TRBJ2-1; D is unresolved. CDR1 is MNHEY and CDR2 is SMNVEV in the germline V gene (reference sequence). V was cut by 4 bases and J by 0 bases, with 7 bases left in between. This CDR3 contains 14 residues. CDR3 amino acids: CASSSASSYNEQFF. In nucleotides, the CDR3 is TGTGCCAGCAGTTCCGCAAGCTCCTACAATGAGCAGTTCTTC.

This clonotype has a count of ten or more. The chain combines TRBV5-1 with TRBJ2-7; D remains ambiguous. The CDR3 totals 13 residues. Trimming cost V 0 bases and J 3 bases, with 7 bases left between them. From germline, CDR1 is SGHRS and CDR2 YFSETQ. The CDR3 sequence: CASSLDGFYEQYF. The CDR3 nucleotides are TGCGCCAGCAGCTTGGATGGGTTCTACGAGCAGTACTTC.

This clonotype was detected a few times. CDR3: CASSFGTSGYTDTQYF. The CDR3 DNA reads as TGTGCCAGCAGCTTTGGGACTAGCGGATACACAGATACGCAGTATTTT. The chain combines TRBV9 with TRBJ2-3; 11 bases are shared with TRBD2. V gave up 4 bases and J gave up 2 bases; unmatched junction bases: 6. The germline CDR1 and CDR2 sequences are SGDLS and YYNGEE. The CDR3 extends over 16 amino acids.

This clonotype showed up just a few times. The chain is built from TRBV4-1 and TRBJ2-1; possibly TRBD1 or TRBD2 for D (5 bases each). This CDR3 is built from 16 residues. Trimming shortened V by 1 base and J by 9 bases, and 19 bases separated the two germline ends. Germline V gene data show CDR1 as MGHRA and CDR2 as YSYEKL. CDR3 sequence reads: CASSQVGIDKRGEQFF. CDR3 DNA sequence: TGCGCCAGCAGCCAAGTCGGGATCGATAAAAGGGGTGAGCAGTTCTTC.

The chain recombines TRBV30 with TRBJ2-1; 8 nucleotides line up with TRBD2. V shed 0 bases, J shed 0 bases, and the junction held 13 bases outside the gene matches. Per the germline V gene, CDR1 is GTSNPN and CDR2 is SVGIG (reference sequence). The CDR3 has 19 residues. The CDR3 DNA is TGTGCCTGGAGTGTCTCGAGCGGGAGAATTCCAAGCTCCTACAATGAGCAGTTCTTC. It translates to CAWSVSSGRIPSSYNEQFF. The full variable domain, in which reference TRBV30 and TRBJ2-1 provide the parts outside the CDR3, is SQTIHQWPATLVQPVGSPLSLECTVEGTSNPNLYWYRQAAGRGLQLLFYSVGIGQISSEVPQNLSASRPQDRQFILSSKKLLLSDSGFYLCAWSVSSGRIPSSYNEQFFGPGTRLTVL.

About this clonotype itself: Since a much larger clone is just one base distant, this may be a read error. The chain couples TRBV12-3 or TRBV12-4 to TRBJ2-5; TRBD2 matches at 8 bases. Matching the DNA end better, TRBJ2-1 makes the J call doubtful. The CDR3 loop spans 15 amino acids. The CDR3 here is CASAEGPAGVAPQFF. In DNA form, the CDR3 reads TGTGCCAGCGCGGAGGGACCAGCGGGAGTGGCGCCCCAGTTCTTC.

The V call is TRBV4-2, the J call TRBJ1-2; the D is unclear. Germline-derived CDR1 and CDR2 are LGHNA and YNFKEQ. V was cut by 0 bases and J by 2 bases, with 7 bases left in between. The CDR3 consists of 14 residues. CDR3 amino acids: CASSQESANYGYTF. CDR3 nucleotides: TGTGCCAGCAGCCAAGAGTCAGCAAACTATGGCTACACCTTC.

This CDR3 is CASSLGPGSNSPLHF. The DNA of the CDR3 is TGTGCCAGCAGCTTGGGACCGGGGTCTAATTCACCCCTCCACTTT. This rearrangement joins TRBV5-8 to TRBJ1-6; D is undetermined. The CDR3 totals 15 residues. Germline-derived CDR1 and CDR2 are SGHTS and YDEGEE. The V gene lost 0 bases and the J gene lost 6 bases, with 10 bases spanning the gap.

This clonotype was counted at least ten times. The rearrangement links TRBV12-3 or TRBV12-4 to TRBJ2-5, with D tentatively TRBD2 (6 bases). This CDR3 region has 17 residues. The V gene lost 1 base and the J gene lost 5 bases, with 20 bases spanning the gap. The CDR3 DNA is TGTGCCAGCAGTTTAGGGACTACCATAAGGGTTGGGGAGACCCAGTACTTC. Translated, it gives CASSLGTTIRVGETQYF.

This clonotype showed up just a few times. The chain links TRBV18 to TRBJ1-2; a weak D match, TRBD1 (6 bases). Trimming left V 0 bases short and J 3 bases short, with 11 bases between. From germline, CDR1 is KGHSH and CDR2 LQKENI. The length of the CDR3 is 15 residues. For the CDR3, the DNA is TGTGCCAGCTCACCACCGATGGAGGGGGACTATGGCTACACCTTC. Amino acids: CASSPPMEGDYGYTF.

This clonotype was counted many times. This sequence joins TRBV11-2 and TRBJ2-7; no clear D gene. Trimming cost V 1 base and J 2 bases, with 12 bases left between them. CDR1 is SGHAT and CDR2 is FQNNGV in the germline V gene. The CDR3 contains 15 residues. The DNA of the CDR3 is TGTGCCAGCAGCTTAGCCCCCCGGTCAGCCTACGAGCAGTACTTC. This codes for CASSLAPRSAYEQYF.

This clonotype was observed at least ten times. The chain joins TRBV3-1 to TRBJ2-7; the match to TRBD1 covers 7 bases. This CDR3 is 16 amino acids long. V was clipped by 1 base and J by 2 bases; unmatched bases: 8. The germline V gene encodes CDR1 LGHDT and CDR2 YNNKEL (reference sequence). CDR3 in amino acids: CASSQVGTVEAYEQYF. Written as DNA, the CDR3 is TGTGCCAGCAGCCAAGTGGGGACAGTCGAAGCCTACGAGCAGTACTTC.

This clonotype has a handful of counts. V usage is TRBV5-4 and J usage is TRBJ2-7, with TRBD2 matching over 7 bases. J was trimmed by 0 bases and V by 7 bases; bases with no gene match: 4. The V gene's germline CDR1 is SGHNT and CDR2 YYREEE (reference sequence). CDR3 size: 13 residues. DNA for the CDR3: TGTGCCAGCCACGGGACTAACTCCTACGAGCAGTACTTC. Its translation: CASHGTNSYEQYF.

In this sample, this clonotype turned up many times. The chain couples TRBV28 to TRBJ1-1; 7 bases align to TRBD1. CDR1 is MDHEN, CDR2 SYDVKM, per germline. With 5 bases clipped from V and 8 bases from J, the junction kept 8 bases outside the gene matches. The CDR3 spans 13 residues. The CDR3 DNA reads TGTGCCAGCAGTATTGGACCGACAGGGGAAGCTTTCTTT. Translating gives CASSIGPTGEAFF.

This chain joins TRBV6-2 or TRBV6-3 and TRBJ1-1; 10 bases line up with TRBD1. Trimming took 2 bases from V and 6 from J; bases not matched to a gene: 6. Germline V gene lookup returns CDR1 MNHEY and CDR2 SVGEGT. The CDR3 spans 15 residues. The CDR3 loop is CASSYRPGTGAEAFF. CDR3 bases: TGTGCCAGCAGTTACAGACCCGGGACAGGGGCTGAAGCTTTCTTT.

This clonotype occurred many times. This chain's CDR3 is CASSVESRSNYGYTF. In DNA, the CDR3 is TGTGCCAGCAGCGTAGAGTCTCGTTCTAACTATGGCTACACCTTC. J is TRBJ1-2 and V is TRBV9; D unresolved. The CDR3 extends over 15 amino acids. Germline-derived CDR1 and CDR2 are SGDLS and YYNGEE. The germline V and J ends were trimmed by 0 bases and 0 bases, with 9 bases remaining between them.

The chain carries TRBV24-1 and TRBJ1-2, with TRBD1 matching over 8 bases. V lost 0 bases and J lost 4; bases outside the gene matches: 0. Per the germline V gene, CDR1 is KGHDR and CDR2 is SFDVKD. The CDR3 consists of 14 residues. The CDR3 DNA sequence: TGTGCCACCAGTGATTTGGGACAGGGCTATGGCTACACCTTC. Translation: CATSDLGQGYGYTF.